These T cell receptor beta chains were read from a single sample in a study of cytomegalovirus exposure and HLA in healthy donors. The assay was immunoSEQ multiplex PCR, and TCRdb's table has in-frame clones only and misses some. The repertoire consists of nearly 200,000 clones, with about 77% occurring once and the leading ten covering roughly 2.1%. The sequenced sample was PBMCs. The source of these receptors is a woman under 40 in good health and CMV-seropositive. Each CDR3 is given with its conserved first and last residue. The order of the fields is CDR3 protein, J gene, V gene.

CDR3: CASAYRGGQGYGYTF; J: TRBJ1-2; V: TRBV27
CDR3: CASSLAGASNQPQHF; J: TRBJ1-5; V: TRBV5-6
CDR3: CASSGQLGPPYEQYF; J: TRBJ2-7; V: TRBV27
CDR3: CASSKFGVGEDTEAFF; J: TRBJ1-1; V: TRBV2
CDR3: CSVGGTPTNEKLFF; J: TRBJ1-4; V: TRBV29-1
CDR3: CASSITRGLTYNEQFF; J: TRBJ2-1; V: TRBV7-2
CDR3: CSVAPVHTTDTQYF; J: TRBJ2-3; V: TRBV29-1
CDR3: CASSVAQGFATNEKLFF; J: TRBJ1-4; V: TRBV9
CDR3: CASSYREGSYEQYF; J: TRBJ2-7; V: TRBV27
CDR3: CSSRTGGQGYTF; J: TRBJ1-2; V: TRBV7-9
CDR3: CATSREPGGTEAFF; J: TRBJ1-1; V: TRBV15
CDR3: CAISESANEQFF; J: TRBJ2-1; V: TRBV10-3
CDR3: CACRTGEEKLFF; J: TRBJ1-4; V: TRBV28